This TCR beta chain comes out of a study of blood T cell repertoires in COVID-19. This table comes from immunoSEQ multiplex PCR, and its TCRdb copy is limited to in-frame clones, with some not included. The table lists about 45,000 clones, about nine tenths of them singletons, with 4.7% in the top ten. The trim removed 0 bases at V and 6 bases at J, leaving 5 bases unmatched. Germline CDR1 is SGHRS and CDR2 is YFSETQ. This CDR3 has 16 residues. This clonotype originated in a human donor in a cohort sampled during active COVID-19. The rearrangement joins TRBV5-1 to TRBJ2-1, with TRBD2 identical over 11 bases. Sequencing was done on a sample of peripheral blood. This CDR3 is CASSLELAGGGNEQFF. The CDR3 coding sequence is TGCGCCAGCAGCTTGGAGCTAGCGGGAGGAGGCAATGAGCAGTTCTTC. The complete variable domain, with remaining parts taken from reference TRBV5-1 and TRBJ2-1, reads KAGVTQTPRYLIKTRGQQVTLSCSPISGHRSVSWYQQTPGQGLQFLFEYFSETQRNKGNFPGRFSGRQFSNSRSEMNVSTLELGDSALYLCASSLELAGGGNEQFFGPGTRLTVL.